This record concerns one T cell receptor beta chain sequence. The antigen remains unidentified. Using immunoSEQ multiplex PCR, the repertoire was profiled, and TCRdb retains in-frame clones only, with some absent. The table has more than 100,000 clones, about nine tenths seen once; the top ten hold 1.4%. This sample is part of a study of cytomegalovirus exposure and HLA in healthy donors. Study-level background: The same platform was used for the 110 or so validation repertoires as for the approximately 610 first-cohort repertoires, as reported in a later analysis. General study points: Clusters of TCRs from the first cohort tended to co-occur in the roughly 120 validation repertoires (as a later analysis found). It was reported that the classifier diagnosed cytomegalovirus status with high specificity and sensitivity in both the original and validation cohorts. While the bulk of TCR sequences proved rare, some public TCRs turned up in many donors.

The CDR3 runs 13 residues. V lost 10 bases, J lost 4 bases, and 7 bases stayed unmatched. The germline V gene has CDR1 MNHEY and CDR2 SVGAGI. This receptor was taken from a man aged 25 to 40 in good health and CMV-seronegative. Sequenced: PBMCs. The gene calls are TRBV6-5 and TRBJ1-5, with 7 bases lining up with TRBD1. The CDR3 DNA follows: TGTGCCACGCGACAGGGAAGTAATCAGCCCCAGCATTTT. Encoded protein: CATRQGSNQPQHF.